These T cell receptor beta chains were read from a single sample in a study of blood T cells in healthy people across ages. One entry per CDR3 protein results from TCRdb running MiXCR on the 5' RACE reads. The sample lists roughly 680,000 distinct CDR3 sequences; around 49% were seen once. The sequencing input was blood. These TCRs come from a woman aged 60-75 years in good health. The CDR3 runs from the conserved cysteine through the conserved F or W. The D gene is left open where the match is weak. Clone size is stated in some rows and not others, as once, few, many or a class when expanded.

d_call j_call v_call clone_size cdr3_nt cdr3_aa
NA TRBJ2-1 TRBV4-1 NA TGCGCCAGCAGCCAAGGTAGGAGCCCCCTAGGGGAGCAGTTCTTC CASSQGRSPLGEQFF
NA TRBJ2-7 TRBV20-1 NA TGCAGTGGAGAGGGACGTCTAAGCTCCTACGAGCAGTACTTC CSGEGRLSSYEQYF
NA TRBJ2-5 TRBV9 NA TGTGCCAGCAGCGTAGGTCCGGAGTTAGAGACCCAGTACTTC CASSVGPELETQYF
TRBD1 TRBJ2-3 TRBV6-5 NA TGTGCCAGCAACAGGGGTAGTACAGATACGCAGTATTTT CASNRGSTDTQYF
TRBD2 TRBJ2-7 TRBV29-1 NA TGCAGCGTTGTGGGGGGGGAGAGGTCCTACAATGAGCAGTACTTC CSVVGGERSYNEQYF
TRBD2 TRBJ2-7 TRBV20-1 NA TGCAGTGCCCCCCCGGGGGGGGACTACGAGCAGTACTTC CSAPPGGDYEQYF
NA TRBJ2-7 TRBV15 NA TGTGCCACCAGCTTTTCTACCAGGAGCTCCTACGAGCAGTACTTC CATSFSTRSSYEQYF
NA TRBJ1-2 TRBV20-1 many TGCAGTGCTAGTTTGCCGGCGGGTGATGGCTACACCTTC CSASLPAGDGYTF
TRBD1 TRBJ1-1 TRBV4-3 NA TGCGCCAGCAGCCAAGAGCAGGGGGCGACGAACACTGAAGCTTTCTTT CASSQEQGATNTEAFF
NA TRBJ1-6 TRBV3-1 NA TGTGCCAGCAGCCAGGATACCCTCGACAATTCACCCCCCCACTTT CASSQDTLDNSPPHF
NA TRBJ2-4 TRBV28 few TGTGCCAGTGGTAACAGGCGGCAATTGTACTTC CASGNRRQLYF
NA TRBJ2-1 TRBV12-3/TRBV12-4 NA TGTGCCAGCAGTGTAAGGGGAACCTACGAGCAGTTCTTC CASSVRGTYEQFF
TRBD2 TRBJ2-1 TRBV7-9 NA TGTGCCAGCAGCTTAGGACTAGCGGGAGTTACTGAGCAGTTCTTC CASSLGLAGVTEQFF
TRBD1 TRBJ1-1 TRBV20-1 many TGCAGTGCTAGAGATTCGGCGCTTAGAGGGGGCAACACTGAAGCTTTCTTT CSARDSALRGGNTEAFF
NA TRBJ2-7 TRBV29-1 once TGCAGCGTACCCGGTCCTGGCGACGAGCAGTACTTC CSVPGPGDEQYF
TRBD1 TRBJ2-5 TRBV6-1 NA TGTGCCAGCTCCACCTACGGGACAGGGCAAGAGACCCAGTACTTC CASSTYGTGQETQYF
NA TRBJ1-1 TRBV29-1 NA TGCAGCGTTGGCCGGAACACTGAAGCTTTCTTT CSVGRNTEAFF
NA TRBJ1-6 TRBV12-3/TRBV12-4 NA TGTGCCAGCAGTTTTTCTGGGAACCATAATTCACCCCTCCACTTT CASSFSGNHNSPLHF
TRBD1 TRBJ1-2 TRBV20-1 NA TGCAGTGCTAGAGATCGGAACAGGGGAGTCCATGGCTACACCTTC CSARDRNRGVHGYTF
TRBD1 TRBJ2-1 TRBV7-2 NA TGTGCCAGCAGCTCTCGACAGGGCAGGGAGACCCAGTTCTTC CASSSRQGRETQFF
TRBD2 TRBJ2-1 TRBV27 few TGTGCCAGCAGTTTACTCCTAGCGGGGATCAATGAGCAGTTCTTC CASSLLLAGINEQFF
TRBD1 TRBJ2-1 TRBV12-3/TRBV12-4 few TGTGCCAGCATCACCCGGGACAGGGCCTACAATGAGCAGTTCTTC CASITRDRAYNEQFF
TRBD2 TRBJ2-1 TRBV7-9 few TGTGCCAGCAGCTTAGGGCGTGGTGCGGGAGCCAAAAACAATGAGCAGTTCTTC CASSLGRGAGAKNNEQFF
TRBD2 TRBJ2-1 TRBV20-1 NA TGCAGTGCGGGGGGGGTTGTGGCGGCGACCTACACTGAGCAGTTCTTC CSAGGVVAATYTEQFF
TRBD2 TRBJ2-1 TRBV7-9 NA TGTGCCAGCAGGACAAGCGGGAGGGCCGCTAATGAGCAGTTCTTC CASRTSGRAANEQFF
TRBD2 TRBJ2-3 TRBV20-1 NA TGCAGTGCTACGGCCACTAGCGGGGAGATCACAGATACGCAGTATTTT CSATATSGEITDTQYF
NA TRBJ1-1 TRBV20-1 NA TGCAGTCTAGGGGGACGGTTGAACACTGAAGCTTTCTTT CSLGGRLNTEAFF
TRBD2 TRBJ2-1 TRBV5-1 NA TGCGCCAGCAGCTTGGTTAGCGGGCTAAACAATGAGCAGTTCTTC CASSLVSGLNNEQFF
NA TRBJ2-1 TRBV20-1 once TGCAGTGCTAGCCGAACTCGGACAGCAGTCCCTTACAATGAGCAGTTCTTC CSASRTRTAVPYNEQFF
NA TRBJ2-1 TRBV30 NA TGTGCCTGGAGTACCAGCTCCTACAATGAGCAGTTCTTC CAWSTSSYNEQFF
NA TRBJ1-2 TRBV5-1 NA TGCGCCAGCAGCTTGGGGAAGTCTAACTATGGCTACACCTTC CASSLGKSNYGYTF
TRBD1 TRBJ1-1 TRBV28 few TGTGCCAGCAGTCTGACAGGGGCGGACACTGAAGCTTTCTTT CASSLTGADTEAFF
NA TRBJ1-1 TRBV28 NA TGTGCCAGCAGTTTAGAAGCGGGGAAGTCACCAAGGGTGAACACTGAAGCTTTCTTT CASSLEAGKSPRVNTEAFF
TRBD1 TRBJ2-7 TRBV28 NA TGTGCCAGCAGTCCAGCGACAGGGCTCTACGAGCAGTACTTC CASSPATGLYEQYF
NA TRBJ2-3 TRBV7-2 NA TGTGCCAGCAGCCCAATGCGCGGTACGCAGTATTTT CASSPMRGTQYF
NA TRBJ1-1 TRBV4-1 NA TGCGCCAGCAGCCAACCGACGATTGGCTCTGAAGCTTTCTTT CASSQPTIGSEAFF
NA TRBJ1-2 TRBV7-2 NA TGTGCCAGCAGTTTAAGGGGTGGCTACACCTTC CASSLRGGYTF
NA TRBJ1-1 TRBV6-1 NA TGTGCCAGCAGTGAAGTGGACAGAACGAACACTGAAGCTTTCTTT CASSEVDRTNTEAFF
NA TRBJ2-7 TRBV7-8 few TGTGCCAGCATCTTTGGATCGGGTGTTACCTACGAGCAGTACTTC CASIFGSGVTYEQYF
TRBD2 TRBJ2-7 TRBV2 NA TGTGCCAGCAGTGAATTATCTAGCGGATCCTACGAGCAGTACTTC CASSELSSGSYEQYF
NA TRBJ2-7 TRBV5-1 few TGCGCCAGCAGCACGGAGGGGAGCTCCTACGAGCAGTACTTC CASSTEGSSYEQYF
NA TRBJ2-7 TRBV18 NA TGTGCCAGCTCACCACCGTCCGGGAATACCTACGAGCAGTACTTC CASSPPSGNTYEQYF
TRBD2 TRBJ2-4 TRBV20-1 NA TGCAGTGCTAGGGTTGTGGCGGGAGGGCTAGCCAAAAACATTCAGTACTTC CSARVVAGGLAKNIQYF
NA TRBJ2-7 TRBV2 NA TGTGCCAGCAGAGTCCGCGAGCAGTACTTC CASRVREQYF